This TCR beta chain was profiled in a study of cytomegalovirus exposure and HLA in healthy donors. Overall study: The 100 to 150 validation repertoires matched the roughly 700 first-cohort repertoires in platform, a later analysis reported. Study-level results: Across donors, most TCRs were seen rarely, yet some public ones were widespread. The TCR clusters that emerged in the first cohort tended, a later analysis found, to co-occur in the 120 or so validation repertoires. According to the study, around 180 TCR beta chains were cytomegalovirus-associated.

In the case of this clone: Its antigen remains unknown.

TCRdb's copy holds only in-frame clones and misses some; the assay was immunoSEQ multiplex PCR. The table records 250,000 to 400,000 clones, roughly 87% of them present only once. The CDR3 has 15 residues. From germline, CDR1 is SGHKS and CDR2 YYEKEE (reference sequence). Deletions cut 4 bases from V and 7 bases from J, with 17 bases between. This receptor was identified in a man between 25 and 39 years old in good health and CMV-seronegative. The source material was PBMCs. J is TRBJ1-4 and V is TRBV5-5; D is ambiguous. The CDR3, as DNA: TGTGCCAGCAGCGGGGTGAAAGATGAGGGTGAAAAACTGTTTTTT. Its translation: CASSGVKDEGEKLFF.